The present TCR beta chain was sequenced within a study of blood T cell repertoires in COVID-19. CDR1 and CDR2 (germline): LGHNT, FRNRAP. Trimming took 8 bases from V and 4 from J, leaving 15 bases between them. CDR3 length: 14 residues. This clone came up a few times. Measured with immunoSEQ multiplex PCR; TCRdb has only the in-frame clones, and not every one. The sample gives about 140,000 clones, about 82% of which show up once; over 4% is in the top ten. The V call is TRBV12-5, the J call TRBJ2-1, with D perhaps TRBD2 (6 bases). The sequenced material came from peripheral blood. The TCR comes from a woman of 80 years or more with active or convalescent COVID-19. CDR3 protein: CASSLASAYNEQFF. CDR3 nucleotides: TGTGCTAGTAGTCTAGCTAGCGCTTACAATGAGCAGTTCTTC.